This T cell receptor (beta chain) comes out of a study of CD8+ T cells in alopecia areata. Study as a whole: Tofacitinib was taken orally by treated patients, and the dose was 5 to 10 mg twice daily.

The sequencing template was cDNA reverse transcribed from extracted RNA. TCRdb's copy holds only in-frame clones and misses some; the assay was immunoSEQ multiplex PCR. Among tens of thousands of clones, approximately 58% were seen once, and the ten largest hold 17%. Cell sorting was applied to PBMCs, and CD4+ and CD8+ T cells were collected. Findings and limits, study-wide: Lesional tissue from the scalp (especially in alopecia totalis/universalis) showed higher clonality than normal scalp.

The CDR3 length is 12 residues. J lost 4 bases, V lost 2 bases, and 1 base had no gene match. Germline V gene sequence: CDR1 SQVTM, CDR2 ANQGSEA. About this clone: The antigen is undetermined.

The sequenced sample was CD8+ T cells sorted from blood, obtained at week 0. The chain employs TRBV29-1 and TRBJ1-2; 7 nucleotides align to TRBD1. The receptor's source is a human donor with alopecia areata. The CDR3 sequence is CSVEQGGYGYTF. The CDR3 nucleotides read TGCAGCGTTGAACAGGGGGGCTATGGCTACACCTTC.